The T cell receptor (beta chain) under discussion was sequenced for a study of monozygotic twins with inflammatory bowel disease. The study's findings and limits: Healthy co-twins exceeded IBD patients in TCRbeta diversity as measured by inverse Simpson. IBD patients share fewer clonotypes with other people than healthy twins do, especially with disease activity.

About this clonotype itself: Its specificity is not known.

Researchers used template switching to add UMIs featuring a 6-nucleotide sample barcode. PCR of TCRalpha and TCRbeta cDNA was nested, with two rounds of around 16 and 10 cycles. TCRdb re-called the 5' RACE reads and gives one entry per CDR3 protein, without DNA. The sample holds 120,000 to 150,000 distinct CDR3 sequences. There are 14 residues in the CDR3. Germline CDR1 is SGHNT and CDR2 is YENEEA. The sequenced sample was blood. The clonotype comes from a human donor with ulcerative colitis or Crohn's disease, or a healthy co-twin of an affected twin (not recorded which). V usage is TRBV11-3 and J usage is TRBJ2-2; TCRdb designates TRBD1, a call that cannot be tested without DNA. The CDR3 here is CASSGDRYTGELFF.